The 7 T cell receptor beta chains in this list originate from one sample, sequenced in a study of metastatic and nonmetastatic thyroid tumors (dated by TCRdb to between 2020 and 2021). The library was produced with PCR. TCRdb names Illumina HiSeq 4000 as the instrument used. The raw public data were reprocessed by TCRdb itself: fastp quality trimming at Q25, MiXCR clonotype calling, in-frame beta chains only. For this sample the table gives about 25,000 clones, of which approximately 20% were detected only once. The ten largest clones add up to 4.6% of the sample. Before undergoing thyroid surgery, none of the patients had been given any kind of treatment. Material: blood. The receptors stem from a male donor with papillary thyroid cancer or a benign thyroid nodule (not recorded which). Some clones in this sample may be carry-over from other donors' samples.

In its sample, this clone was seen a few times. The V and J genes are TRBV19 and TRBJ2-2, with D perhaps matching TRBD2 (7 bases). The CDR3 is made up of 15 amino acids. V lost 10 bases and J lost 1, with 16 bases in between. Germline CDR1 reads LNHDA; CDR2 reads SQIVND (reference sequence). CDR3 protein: CATPRGAGNTGELFF. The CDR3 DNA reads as TGTGCCACTCCTCGGGGGGCGGGGAACACCGGGGAGCTGTTTTTT.

CDR3 protein: CASSQDGERDGYTF. CDR3 DNA sequence: TGTGCCAGCAGCCAAGATGGCGAGAGGGATGGCTACACCTTC. The chain joins TRBV3-1 to TRBJ1-2; D is undetermined. Trimming stripped 0 bases from V and 6 bases from J, with 11 bases between. Germline CDR1 reads LGHDT; CDR2 reads YNNKEL (reference sequence). The length of the CDR3 is 14 residues.

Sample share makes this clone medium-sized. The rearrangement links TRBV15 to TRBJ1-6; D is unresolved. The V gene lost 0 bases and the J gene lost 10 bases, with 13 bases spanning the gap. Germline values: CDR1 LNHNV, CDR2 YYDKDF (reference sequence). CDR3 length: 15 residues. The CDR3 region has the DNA TGTGCCACCAGCAGAGAAGCGGCAGGTCAATCACCCCTCCACTTT. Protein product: CATSREAAGQSPLHF.

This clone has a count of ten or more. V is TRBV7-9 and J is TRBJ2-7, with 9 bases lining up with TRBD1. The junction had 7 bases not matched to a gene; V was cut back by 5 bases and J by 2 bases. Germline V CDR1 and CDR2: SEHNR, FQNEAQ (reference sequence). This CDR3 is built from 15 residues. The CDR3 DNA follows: TGTGCCAGCAGCACTCGGACAGGGGCGACCTACGAGCAGTACTTC. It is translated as CASSTRTGATYEQYF. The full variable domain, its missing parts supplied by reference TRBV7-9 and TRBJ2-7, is DTGVSQNPRHKITKRGQNVTFRCDPISEHNRLYWYRQTLGQGPEFLTYFQNEAQLEKSRLLSDRFSAERPKGSFSTLEIQRTEQGDSAMYLCASSTRTGATYEQYFGPGTRLTVT.

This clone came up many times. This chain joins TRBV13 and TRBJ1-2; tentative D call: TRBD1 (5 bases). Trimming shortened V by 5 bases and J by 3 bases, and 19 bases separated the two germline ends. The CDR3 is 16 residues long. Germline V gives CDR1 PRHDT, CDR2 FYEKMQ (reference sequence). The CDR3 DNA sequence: TGTGCCAGCAGCCCCCACTGGACAAGGAAAGACTATGGCTACACCTTC. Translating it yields CASSPHWTRKDYGYTF. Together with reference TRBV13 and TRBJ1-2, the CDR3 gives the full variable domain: AAGVIQSPRHLIKEKRETATLKCYPIPRHDTVYWYQQGPGQDPQFLISFYEKMQSDKGSIPDRFSAQQFSDYHSELNMSSLELGDSALYFCASSPHWTRKDYGYTFGSGTRLTVV.

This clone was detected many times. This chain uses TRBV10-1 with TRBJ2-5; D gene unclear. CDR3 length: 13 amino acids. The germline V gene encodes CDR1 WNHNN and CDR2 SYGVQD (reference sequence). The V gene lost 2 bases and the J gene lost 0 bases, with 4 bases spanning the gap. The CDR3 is CASSEGNQETQYF. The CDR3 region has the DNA TGCGCCAGCAGTGAGGGGAACCAAGAGACCCAGTACTTC.

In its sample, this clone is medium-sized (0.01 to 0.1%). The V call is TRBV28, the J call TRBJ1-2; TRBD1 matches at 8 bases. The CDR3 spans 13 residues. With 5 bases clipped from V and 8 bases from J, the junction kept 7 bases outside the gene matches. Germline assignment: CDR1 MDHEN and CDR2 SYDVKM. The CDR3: CASSRPRGLGYTF. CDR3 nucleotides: TGTGCCAGCAGTAGACCCAGGGGGCTAGGCTACACCTTC.